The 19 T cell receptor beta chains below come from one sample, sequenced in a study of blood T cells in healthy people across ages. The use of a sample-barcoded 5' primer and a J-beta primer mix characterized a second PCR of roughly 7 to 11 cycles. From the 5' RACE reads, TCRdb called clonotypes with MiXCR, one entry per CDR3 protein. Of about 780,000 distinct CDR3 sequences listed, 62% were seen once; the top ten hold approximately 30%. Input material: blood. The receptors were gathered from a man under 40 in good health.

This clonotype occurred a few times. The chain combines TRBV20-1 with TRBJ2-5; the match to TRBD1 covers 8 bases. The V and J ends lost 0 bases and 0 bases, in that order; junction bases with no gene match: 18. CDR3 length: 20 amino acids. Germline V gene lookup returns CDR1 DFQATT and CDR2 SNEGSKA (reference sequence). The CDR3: CSAREWAPTGVGLNQETQYF. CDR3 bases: TGCAGTGCTAGAGAGTGGGCCCCGACAGGGGTGGGTCTTAACCAAGAGACCCAGTACTTC.

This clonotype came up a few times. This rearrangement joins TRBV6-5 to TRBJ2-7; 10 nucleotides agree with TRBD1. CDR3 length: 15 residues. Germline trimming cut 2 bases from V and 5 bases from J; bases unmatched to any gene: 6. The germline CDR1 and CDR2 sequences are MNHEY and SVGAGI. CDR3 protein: CASSYVGTGVHEQYF. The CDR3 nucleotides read TGTGCCAGCAGTTACGTCGGGACAGGGGTCCACGAGCAGTACTTC.

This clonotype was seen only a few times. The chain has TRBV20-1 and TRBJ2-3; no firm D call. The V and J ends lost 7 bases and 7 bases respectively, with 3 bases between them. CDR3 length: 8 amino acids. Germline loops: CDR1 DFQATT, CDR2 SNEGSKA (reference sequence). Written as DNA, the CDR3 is TGCAGTGTAAATACGCAGTATTTT. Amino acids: CSVNTQYF.

The CDR3 sequence: CAWNPGGLRGYTF. In DNA form, the CDR3 reads TGTGCCTGGAATCCAGGGGGCCTTCGAGGCTACACCTTC. The chain couples TRBV30 to TRBJ1-2, with 8 bases lining up with TRBD1. In germline, CDR1 is GTSNPN, CDR2 SVGIG (reference sequence). This CDR3 spans 13 amino acids. V lost 4 bases, J lost 8 bases, and 9 bases stayed unmatched.

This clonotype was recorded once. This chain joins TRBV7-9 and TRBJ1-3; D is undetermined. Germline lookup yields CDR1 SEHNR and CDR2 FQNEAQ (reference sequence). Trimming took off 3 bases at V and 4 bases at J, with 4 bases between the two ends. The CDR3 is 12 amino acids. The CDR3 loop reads CASSFQGNTIYF. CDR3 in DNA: TGTGCCAGCAGCTTTCAAGGAAACACCATATATTTT. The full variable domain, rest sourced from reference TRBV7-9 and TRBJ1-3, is DTGVSQNPRHKITKRGQNVTFRCDPISEHNRLYWYRQTLGQGPEFLTYFQNEAQLEKSRLLSDRFSAERPKGSFSTLEIQRTEQGDSAMYLCASSFQGNTIYFGEGSWLTVV.

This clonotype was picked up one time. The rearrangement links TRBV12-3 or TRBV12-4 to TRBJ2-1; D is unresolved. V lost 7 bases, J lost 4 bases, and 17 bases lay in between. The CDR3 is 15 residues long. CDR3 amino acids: CASTSTLLLYNEQFF. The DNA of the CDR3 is TGTGCCAGCACCAGTACTCTGCTCCTTTACAATGAGCAGTTCTTC.

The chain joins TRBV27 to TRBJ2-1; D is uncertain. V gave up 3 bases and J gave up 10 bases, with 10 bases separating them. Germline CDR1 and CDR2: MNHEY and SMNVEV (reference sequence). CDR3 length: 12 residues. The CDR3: CASSLDPREQFF. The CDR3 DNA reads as TGTGCCAGCAGTTTGGACCCAAGGGAGCAGTTCTTC.

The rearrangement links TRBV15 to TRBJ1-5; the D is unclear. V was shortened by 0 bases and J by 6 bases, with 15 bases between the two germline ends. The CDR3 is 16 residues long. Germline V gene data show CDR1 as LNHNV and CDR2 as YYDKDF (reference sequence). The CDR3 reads CATSREGAGIAQPQHF. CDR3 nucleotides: TGTGCCACCAGCAGAGAAGGAGCAGGAATCGCTCAGCCCCAGCATTTT.

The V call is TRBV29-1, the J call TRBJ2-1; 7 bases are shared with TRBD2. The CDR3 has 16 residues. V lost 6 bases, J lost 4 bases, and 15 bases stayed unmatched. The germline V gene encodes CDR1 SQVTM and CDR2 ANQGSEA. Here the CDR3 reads CSVTASGTGYYNEQFF. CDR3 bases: TGCAGCGTCACAGCCAGCGGGACCGGGTATTACAATGAGCAGTTCTTC.

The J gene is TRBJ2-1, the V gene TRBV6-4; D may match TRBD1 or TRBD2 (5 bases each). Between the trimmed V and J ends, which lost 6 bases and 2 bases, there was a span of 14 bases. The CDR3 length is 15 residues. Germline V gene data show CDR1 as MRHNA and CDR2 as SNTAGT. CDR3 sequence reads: CASRPEGRAYNEQFF. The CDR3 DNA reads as TGTGCCAGCAGGCCCGAGGGCAGGGCCTACAATGAGCAGTTCTTC.

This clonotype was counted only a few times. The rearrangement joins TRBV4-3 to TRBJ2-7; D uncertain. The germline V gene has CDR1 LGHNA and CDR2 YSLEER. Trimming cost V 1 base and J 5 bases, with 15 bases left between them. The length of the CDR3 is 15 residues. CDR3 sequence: CASSQVAGPSNEQYF. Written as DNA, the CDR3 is TGCGCCAGCAGCCAAGTTGCAGGTCCTTCAAACGAGCAGTACTTC.

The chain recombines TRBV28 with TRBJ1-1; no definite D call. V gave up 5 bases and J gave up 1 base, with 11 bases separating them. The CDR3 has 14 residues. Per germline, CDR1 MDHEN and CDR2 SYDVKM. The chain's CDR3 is CASSPPRENTEAFF. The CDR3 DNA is TGTGCCAGCAGTCCCCCCCGTGAGAACACTGAAGCTTTCTTT.

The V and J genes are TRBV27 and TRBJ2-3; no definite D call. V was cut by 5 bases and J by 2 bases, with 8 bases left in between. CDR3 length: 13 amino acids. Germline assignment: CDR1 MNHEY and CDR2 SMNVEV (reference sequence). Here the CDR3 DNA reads TGTGCCAGCAGTCCCTACAACACAGATACGCAGTATTTT. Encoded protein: CASSPYNTDTQYF.

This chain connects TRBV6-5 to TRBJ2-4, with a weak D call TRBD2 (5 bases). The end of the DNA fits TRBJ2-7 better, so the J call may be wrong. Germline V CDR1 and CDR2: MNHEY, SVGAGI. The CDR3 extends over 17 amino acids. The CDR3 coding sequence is TGTGCCAGCAGTTACTCGAGGGTAGGAGGAACAGCTTACGAGCAGTACTTC. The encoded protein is CASSYSRVGGTAYEQYF.

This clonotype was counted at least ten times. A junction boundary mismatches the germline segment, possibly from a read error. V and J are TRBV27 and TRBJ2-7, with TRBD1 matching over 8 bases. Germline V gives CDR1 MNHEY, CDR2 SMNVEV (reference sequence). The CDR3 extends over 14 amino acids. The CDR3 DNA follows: TGCGCCAGCAGCCTCCGGACAGGGTCGTACGAGCAGTACTTC. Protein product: CASSLRTGSYEQYF.

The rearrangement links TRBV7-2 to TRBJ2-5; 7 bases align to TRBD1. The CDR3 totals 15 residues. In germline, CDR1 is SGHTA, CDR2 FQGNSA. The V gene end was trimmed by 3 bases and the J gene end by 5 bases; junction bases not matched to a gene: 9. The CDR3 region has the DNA TGTGCCAGCAGCTTGTTACAGGGGCGGGTGGAGACCCAGTACTTC. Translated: CASSLLQGRVETQYF.

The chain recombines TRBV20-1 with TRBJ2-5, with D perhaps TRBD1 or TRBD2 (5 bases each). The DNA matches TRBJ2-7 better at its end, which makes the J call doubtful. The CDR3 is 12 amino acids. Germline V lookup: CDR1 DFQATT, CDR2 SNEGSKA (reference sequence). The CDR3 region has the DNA TGCAGTGCTTCCGGGACCCTAAGCGAGCAGTACTTC. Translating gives CSASGTLSEQYF.

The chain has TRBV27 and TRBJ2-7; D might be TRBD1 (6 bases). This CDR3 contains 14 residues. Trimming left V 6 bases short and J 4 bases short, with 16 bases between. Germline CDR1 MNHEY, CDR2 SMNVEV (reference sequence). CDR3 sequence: CASSPTGSRYEQYF. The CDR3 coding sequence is TGTGCCAGCAGCCCAACAGGGAGCAGGTACGAGCAGTACTTC.

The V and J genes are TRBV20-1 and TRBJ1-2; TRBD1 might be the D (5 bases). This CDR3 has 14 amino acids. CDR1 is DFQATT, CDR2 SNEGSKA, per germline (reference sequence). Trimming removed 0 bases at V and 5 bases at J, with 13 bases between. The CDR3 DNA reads TGCAGTGCTAGAGATCAGGCAGGGCCGTATGGCTACACCTTC. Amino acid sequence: CSARDQAGPYGYTF.